Below are 28 T cell receptor beta chains sequenced from a single sample in a study of T cells in localized non-small cell lung cancer (dated by TCRdb to the early 2020s). The library was prepared using the immunoSEQ multiplex PCR assay. Held by TCRdb, this immuneACCESS table contains in-frame sequences only and omits some clones. Under half of the omission traces to an unresolved V gene where checked; the cause of the rest is unknown. The sample profile shows tens of thousands of clones; about 88% of them were found once. The top ten constitute 3.5% of the sample. Sequenced here: peripheral blood, sampled before any cancer treatment. Receptors were obtained from a man aged 18 to 50 with stage I lung adenocarcinoma.

This rearrangement joins TRBV6-5 to TRBJ2-3, with D hard to call. The CDR3 is made up of 15 amino acids. Per the germline V gene, CDR1 is MNHEY and CDR2 is SVGAGI. Trimming removed 2 bases from V and 1 base from J, with 10 bases in between. As DNA, the CDR3 is TGTGCCAGCAGTTACACCGCATTTCGCACAGATACGCAGTATTTT. Its protein product is CASSYTAFRTDTQYF.

V is TRBV2 and J is TRBJ2-4, with D possibly matching TRBD1 (5 bases). Germline V gene sequence: CDR1 SNHLY, CDR2 FYNNEI. This CDR3 region has 12 residues. Between the trimmed V and J ends, which lost 9 bases and 9 bases, there was a span of 15 bases. CDR3 DNA: TGTGCCAGTGACAGAGACCGGAGCATTCAGTACTTC. Residues: CASDRDRSIQYF.

The J gene is TRBJ1-2, the V gene TRBV29-1, with 10 bases aligning to TRBD1. CDR1 SQVTM and CDR2 ANQGSEA come from the germline V gene. V lost 4 bases and J lost 5; bases outside the gene matches: 7. CDR3 size: 14 residues. The CDR3, as DNA: TGCAGCGTTGCCCTGGACAGGGGGGGGTATGGCTACACCTTC. Its translation is CSVALDRGGYGYTF.

This sequence joins TRBV9 and TRBJ1-2; the match to TRBD1 covers 9 bases. The CDR3 covers 14 residues. The V segment lost 0 bases and the J segment 8 bases; nucleotides outside the gene matches: 5. Germline CDR1 SGDLS, CDR2 YYNGEE. The CDR3 coding sequence is TGTGCCAGCAGCGTAGCCGGACAGGGGCGCGGCTACACCTTC. Translated, it gives CASSVAGQGRGYTF. The variable domain in full, with the rest retrieved from reference TRBV9 and TRBJ1-2, is DSGVTQTPKHLITATGQRVTLRCSPRSGDLSVYWYQQSLDQGLQFLIQYYNGEERAKGNILERFSAQQFPDLHSELNLSSLELGDSALYFCASSVAGQGRGYTFGSGTRLTVV.

This clone was found a few times. V usage is TRBV4-2 and J usage is TRBJ1-2, with TRBD1 identical over 8 bases. Trimming cost V 0 bases and J 7 bases; bases outside gene matches: 7. The CDR3 is 15 amino acids. Germline V gene sequence: CDR1 LGHNA, CDR2 YNFKEQ. CDR3 amino acids: CASSQDVQGAGGYTF. The CDR3 bases are TGTGCCAGCAGCCAAGATGTGCAGGGGGCGGGTGGCTACACCTTC.

The chain's CDR3 is CASSRLENTEAFF. CDR3 coding DNA: TGTGCCAGCAGCCGGCTCGAGAACACTGAAGCTTTCTTT. This chain uses TRBV7-8 with TRBJ1-1; D is unclear. The CDR3 spans 13 residues. The ends were cut back, 5 bases at V and 1 base at J, with 8 bases in the middle. Germline CDR1 and CDR2: SGHVS and FQNEAQ.

This clone was found a few times. This chain links TRBV4-1 with TRBJ2-5; TRBD2 is a possible D gene (6 bases). Germline V gene lookup returns CDR1 MGHRA and CDR2 YSYEKL. CDR3 length equals 14 residues. V lost 3 bases, J lost 5 bases, and 13 bases lay in between. CDR3 protein: CASSQETSRETQYF. Written as DNA, the CDR3 is TGCGCCAGCAGCCAGGAGACTAGTAGGGAGACCCAGTACTTC.

This clone was found once. J is TRBJ2-7 and V is TRBV30; D is perhaps TRBD1 (5 bases). Germline V gene lookup returns CDR1 GTSNPN and CDR2 SVGIG (reference sequence). CDR3 length: 13 residues. Trimming stripped 0 bases from V and 6 bases from J, with 12 bases between. The CDR3 bases are TGTGCCTGGAGTGTAAGGGTTGGGGCCGAGCAGTACTTC. Translated, it gives CAWSVRVGAEQYF.

The rearrangement uses TRBV4-1 and TRBJ1-2; D is unclear. Germline loops: CDR1 MGHRA, CDR2 YSYEKL. V was shortened by 0 bases and J by 5 bases, with 16 bases between the two germline ends. This CDR3 contains 16 residues. The CDR3, as DNA: TGCGCCAGCAGCCAAGAAGGGTCTAATCTAGGGTATGGCTACACCTTC. Translated: CASSQEGSNLGYGYTF.

The CDR3 reads CASSLWAQKDEQFF. The CDR3, as DNA: TGTGCCAGCAGCTTATGGGCTCAAAAGGATGAGCAGTTCTTC. The chain uses TRBV7-9 and TRBJ2-1; D unclear. The germline V and J ends were trimmed by 2 bases and 8 bases, with 13 bases remaining between them. Germline V gives CDR1 SEHNR, CDR2 FQNEAQ (reference sequence). This CDR3 has 14 residues.

The chain is built from TRBV9 and TRBJ2-3; TRBD1 might be the D (6 bases). The CDR3 is 17 amino acids. Trimming cost V 0 bases and J 8 bases, with 22 bases left between them. CDR1 and CDR2 (germline): SGDLS, YYNGEE. DNA for the CDR3: TGTGCCAGCAGCGTAGGAGGATCGGTCCAGAGGGGGAGTACGCAGTATTTT. This encodes CASSVGGSVQRGSTQYF.

The genes are TRBV7-2 and TRBJ2-7; D is possibly TRBD1 or TRBD2 (5 bases each). Trimming took off 1 base at V and 0 bases at J, with 13 bases between the two ends. The germline CDR1 and CDR2 sequences are SGHTA and FQGNSA. The CDR3 contains 16 residues. Written as DNA, the CDR3 is TGTGCCAGCAGCTTAGTTTACGAGAGGGGCTCCTACGAGCAGTACTTC. As protein: CASSLVYERGSYEQYF.

The table lists this clone with a count of one. The V call is TRBV25-1, the J call TRBJ2-7, with D maybe TRBD2 (6 bases). V lost 6 bases, J lost 6 bases, and 15 bases lay in between. Germline V lookup: CDR1 MGHDK, CDR2 SYGVNS. The CDR3 spans 13 residues. The CDR3 bases are TGTGCCAGCAGAGGGTGGAGGGTGGGCGAGCAGTACTTC. Translation gives CASRGWRVGEQYF.

This clone was counted between two and nine times. The rearrangement uses TRBV6-5 and TRBJ1-2; D is possibly TRBD1 (5 bases). Trimming stripped 2 bases from V and 2 bases from J, with 6 bases between. This CDR3 is built from 13 residues. CDR1 and CDR2 from the germline V gene are MNHEY and SVGAGI. The CDR3 protein is CASSYDSNYGYTF. CDR3 sequence (DNA): TGTGCCAGCAGTTACGACAGCAACTATGGCTACACCTTC.

The chain carries TRBV5-4 and TRBJ1-2, with 9 bases that match TRBD1. Germline V lookup: CDR1 SGHNT, CDR2 YYREEE (reference sequence). This CDR3 is 13 amino acids long. J gave up 8 bases and V 0 bases, and 2 bases lay outside the gene matches. CDR3 amino acids: CASSLVQGAGYTF. DNA for the CDR3: TGTGCCAGCAGCTTGGTACAGGGGGCGGGCTACACCTTC.

The V and J genes are TRBV7-6 and TRBJ2-1; D gene ambiguous. The V and J ends lost 2 bases and 10 bases respectively, with 9 bases between them. This CDR3 has 12 residues. CDR1 is SGHVS and CDR2 is FNYEAQ in the germline V gene. The CDR3 region has the DNA TGTGCCAGCAGCTTAAGTGGGCGAGAGCAGTTCTTC. Protein product: CASSLSGREQFF.

The rearrangement links TRBV5-6 to TRBJ1-3; D gene uncertain. The CDR3 has 16 residues. Trimming took off 0 bases at V and 2 bases at J, with 12 bases between the two ends. Germline V CDR1 and CDR2: SGHDT, YYEEEE. CDR3: CASSLGRTAPGNTIYF. CDR3 in DNA: TGTGCCAGCAGCTTGGGTCGGACCGCTCCTGGAAACACCATATATTTT.

The CDR3 coding sequence is TGTGCCAGCACCACGAGCTTAGATTGGGGGTACACTGAAGCTTTCTTT. Translation: CASTTSLDWGYTEAFF. V usage is TRBV11-2 and J usage is TRBJ1-1, with D maybe TRBD1 (5 bases). This CDR3 is 16 amino acids long. CDR1 is SGHAT, CDR2 FQNNGV, per germline. Trimming cost V 7 bases and J 3 bases, with 21 bases left between them.

The count of this clone is one. The chain employs TRBV7-3 and TRBJ1-1; no definite D call. The V and J ends lost 4 bases and 6 bases respectively, with 6 bases between them. Germline lookup yields CDR1 SGHTA and CDR2 FQGTGA. The CDR3 runs 11 residues. The CDR3 reads CASSSGAEAFF. CDR3 nucleotide sequence: TGTGCCAGCAGCTCCGGGGCTGAAGCTTTCTTT.

The chain couples TRBV6-1 to TRBJ2-5; unclear D gene. The germline V gene has CDR1 MNHNS and CDR2 SASEGT. Trimming pared 2 bases from V and 2 bases from J, leaving 9 bases between. This CDR3 spans 14 amino acids. The CDR3 region is CASSENVIQETQYF. The CDR3 DNA reads TGTGCCAGCAGTGAAAACGTTATACAAGAGACCCAGTACTTC.

The chain employs TRBV14 and TRBJ2-6; D gene uncertain. The CDR3 has 14 amino acids. Trimming shortened V by 7 bases and J by 1 base, and 8 bases separated the two germline ends. CDR1 and CDR2 from the germline V gene are SGHDN and FVKESK. In DNA, the CDR3 is TGTGCCAGCAACAGCCCTTCTGGGGCCAACGTCCTGACTTTC. Its protein product is CASNSPSGANVLTF.

The chain is built from TRBV19 and TRBJ1-2; D remains ambiguous. Trimming stripped 2 bases from V and 6 bases from J, with 10 bases between. There are 13 residues in the CDR3. Germline V gene sequence: CDR1 LNHDA, CDR2 SQIVND (reference sequence). The CDR3 loop reads CASSILGRDGYTF. DNA of the CDR3: TGTGCCAGTAGTATATTAGGGCGGGATGGCTACACCTTC. Complete variable domain (other parts from reference TRBV19 and TRBJ1-2): DGGITQSPKYLFRKEGQNVTLSCEQNLNHDAMYWYRQDPGQGLRLIYYSQIVNDFQKGDIAEGYSVSREKKESFPLTVTSAQKNPTAFYLCASSILGRDGYTFGSGTRLTVV.

The rearrangement uses TRBV27 and TRBJ2-1, with 9 bases identical to TRBD2. J lost 15 bases, V lost 3 bases, and 12 bases had no gene match. CDR3 size: 14 residues. Germline loops: CDR1 MNHEY, CDR2 SMNVEV (reference sequence). CDR3 DNA: TGTGCCAGCAGTTTGGCGGGGGGGGCGGTTGTTCGGTTCTTC. Its translation is CASSLAGGAVVRFF.

This clone was seen a few times. The chain is built from TRBV2 and TRBJ1-6; 7 bases match TRBD1. The germline CDR1 and CDR2 sequences are SNHLY and FYNNEI. V lost 6 bases to trimming and J lost 5 bases; unmatched junction nucleotides: 7. This CDR3 comprises 15 residues. CDR3 coding DNA: TGTGCCAGCAGGACAGGGTCTACTCATAATTCACCCCTCCACTTT. Amino acid sequence: CASRTGSTHNSPLHF.

The V gene is TRBV4-1, the J gene TRBJ2-2; D call uncertain. CDR3 size: 15 residues. The ends were cut back, 0 bases at V and 4 bases at J, with 9 bases in the middle. The V gene's germline CDR1 is MGHRA and CDR2 YSYEKL. The CDR3 spells CASSQDRASTGELFF. The CDR3 DNA reads as TGCGCCAGCAGCCAAGATCGGGCTAGCACCGGGGAGCTGTTTTTT.

CDR3 in DNA: TGTGCCAGCAGTCCGGTAGGGGAAACCCCCTATGGCTACACCTTC. It is translated as CASSPVGETPYGYTF. The rearrangement uses TRBV6-5 and TRBJ1-2, with a tentative D call TRBD1 (5 bases). V was shortened by 5 bases and J by 4 bases, with 17 bases between the two germline ends. Germline V gene sequence: CDR1 MNHEY, CDR2 SVGAGI. This CDR3 spans 15 amino acids.

The chain has TRBV6-5 and TRBJ1-2; D is perhaps TRBD1 (6 bases). CDR1 is MNHEY, CDR2 SVGAGI, per germline. The CDR3 loop spans 14 amino acids. V dropped 0 bases and J dropped 4 bases, with 9 bases sitting between them. Here the CDR3 reads CASSYSETGYGYTF. In nucleotides, the CDR3 is TGTGCCAGCAGTTACTCGGAGACAGGCTATGGCTACACCTTC.

The genes are TRBV6-1 and TRBJ1-1; possible D gene TRBD1, 6 bases. The V end lost 3 bases, the J end lost 4 bases, and 24 bases lay between the germline ends. Germline V lookup: CDR1 MNHNS, CDR2 SASEGT. This CDR3 is 18 amino acids long. DNA of the CDR3: TGTGCCAGCAGTGATTTATGGCAGGGGAGGGTAAGCAGCACTGAAGCTTTCTTT. Protein sequence: CASSDLWQGRVSSTEAFF.